This T cell receptor beta chain was identified during a study of technical replicates of blood from several donors. The table came from immunoSEQ multiplex PCR; TCRdb's copy has only in-frame clones and leaves some out. The sample has around 76,000 clones, about 96% seen once. Germline CDR1 reads MNHEY; CDR2 reads SVGAGI. CDR3 length equals 15 residues. Deletions cut 2 bases from V and 4 bases from J, with 15 bases between. The chain employs TRBV6-5 and TRBJ2-7; D possibly corresponds to TRBD2 (6 bases). The source of this sequence is a human donor in good health. The sequencing sample was made of T cells isolated from PBMCs. The CDR3 region is CASSYTPGLTYEQYF. The CDR3 nucleotides read TGTGCCAGCAGTTACACACCCGGACTAACTTACGAGCAGTACTTC.